Shown below are 15 T cell receptor beta chains from a single sample sequenced in a study of blood T cell repertoires in COVID-19. Sequencing was performed with immunoSEQ multiplex PCR; in TCRdb, only in-frame clones are kept and a portion is missing. Among 200,000 to 300,000 clones listed, around 83% were seen once. What was sequenced was peripheral blood. Source of these receptors: a woman between 18 and 29 years old with acute or convalescent COVID-19.

The V gene is TRBV9, the J gene TRBJ1-3; D is ambiguous. The CDR3 covers 13 residues. The V end was cut by 4 bases, the J end by 3 bases, with 8 bases between. Per germline, CDR1 SGDLS and CDR2 YYNGEE. The CDR3 sequence: CASSPEVGNTIYF. As DNA, the CDR3 is TGTGCCAGCAGCCCGGAGGTTGGAAACACCATATATTTT.

The chain recombines TRBV12-5 with TRBJ2-5; tentatively, D is TRBD1 (5 bases). The V and J ends lost 7 bases and 1 base respectively, with 7 bases between them. There are 12 residues in the CDR3. Germline CDR1 is LGHNT and CDR2 is FRNRAP. In DNA, the CDR3 is TGTGCTAGTGAGGGGCTCCAAGAGACCCAGTACTTC. This gives the protein CASEGLQETQYF. Together with reference TRBV12-5 and TRBJ2-5, the CDR3 gives the full variable domain: DARVTQTPRHKVTEMGQEVTMRCQPILGHNTVFWYRQTMMQGLELLAYFRNRAPLDDSGMPKDRFSAEMPDATLATLKIQPSEPRDSAVYFCASEGLQETQYFGPGTRLLVL.

J is TRBJ2-7 and V is TRBV24-1; 11 nucleotides match TRBD2. The length of the CDR3 is 16 residues. Germline CDR1 KGHDR, CDR2 SFDVKD. After removal of 5 bases from V and 0 bases from J, the junction contained 5 bases not matched to a gene. The CDR3 sequence: CATSAAGTSGSYEQYF. CDR3 DNA sequence: TGTGCCACCAGTGCGGCCGGGACTAGCGGCTCCTACGAGCAGTACTTC.

The sample holds one count of this clone. The rearrangement links TRBV30 to TRBJ1-1; D is unclear. This CDR3 is 13 amino acids long. The germline V gene has CDR1 GTSNPN and CDR2 SVGIG (reference sequence). Deletions cut 5 bases from V and 0 bases from J, with 10 bases between. CDR3 sequence: CAWDIRMNTEAFF. The CDR3 nucleotides are TGTGCCTGGGACATTCGAATGAACACTGAAGCTTTCTTT.

V usage is TRBV4-3 and J usage is TRBJ2-4; the match to TRBD2 covers 8 bases. V shed 0 bases and J 0 bases; nucleotides not matched to a gene: 10. CDR1 and CDR2 (germline): LGHNA, YSLEER. The CDR3 consists of 19 residues. The CDR3 here is CASSQDLVAGLLAKNIQYF. The CDR3 DNA sequence: TGCGCCAGCAGCCAAGATTTGGTAGCGGGACTCCTAGCCAAAAACATTCAGTACTTC.

This clone was picked up a small number of times. The V gene is TRBV3-1 (or the pseudogene TRBV3-2), the J gene TRBJ2-7; 7 bases align to TRBD1. This CDR3 has 14 residues. Germline CDR1 LGHDT, CDR2 YNNKEL (reference sequence). J was trimmed by 6 bases and V by 4 bases; bases with no gene match: 9. The CDR3 region has the DNA TGTGCCAGCAGCCCCACGACAGGGACCAGCGAGCAGTACTTC. Its translation: CASSPTTGTSEQYF.

In this sample, this clone turned up once. This chain links TRBV29-1 with TRBJ2-7; D is uncertain. CDR1 is SQVTM, CDR2 ANQGSEA, per germline. The CDR3 runs 11 residues. The V gene lost 5 bases and the J gene lost 3 bases, with 8 bases spanning the gap. The chain's CDR3 is CSVRRDYEQYF. The CDR3 DNA reads TGCAGCGTTCGCCGAGACTACGAGCAGTACTTC.

The rearrangement links TRBV13 to TRBJ2-2, with 14 bases aligning to TRBD2. V lost 5 bases to trimming and J lost 4 bases; unmatched junction nucleotides: 9. CDR3 length: 18 amino acids. Per the germline V gene, CDR1 is PRHDT and CDR2 is FYEKMQ (reference sequence). The CDR3 sequence: CASSPGLAGVKGTGELFF. CDR3 DNA sequence: TGTGCCAGCAGCCCGGGACTAGCGGGAGTTAAGGGCACCGGGGAGCTGTTTTTT.

The gene calls are TRBV6-2 or TRBV6-3 and TRBJ2-1; TRBD2 aligns across 8 bases. V shed 2 bases and J 0 bases; nucleotides not matched to a gene: 12. Germline V gene lookup returns CDR1 MNHEY and CDR2 SVGEGT. The CDR3 is 19 residues long. DNA for the CDR3: TGTGCCAGCAGTTACGGGAGACTAGCGTTAAAGACCTCCTACAATGAGCAGTTCTTC. Protein product: CASSYGRLALKTSYNEQFF.

The J gene is TRBJ2-5, the V gene TRBV18; TRBD1 agrees at 8 bases. V was clipped by 4 bases and J by 7 bases; unmatched bases: 20. The CDR3 loop spans 18 amino acids. Germline V gene data show CDR1 as KGHSH and CDR2 as LQKENI. The CDR3 reads CASSQTTLGQVSRVTQYF. In DNA form, the CDR3 reads TGTGCCAGCTCACAGACCACCCTGGGACAGGTCTCTCGGGTGACCCAGTACTTC.

This rearrangement joins TRBV30 to TRBJ2-3; TRBD1 agrees at 7 bases. The CDR3 is 15 amino acids. CDR1 and CDR2 (germline): GTSNPN, SVGIG (reference sequence). With 1 base clipped from V and 2 bases from J, the junction kept 6 bases outside the gene matches. The CDR3 here is CAWSGTGGSTDTQYF. The DNA for the CDR3 is TGTGCCTGGAGTGGGACAGGCGGGTCCACAGATACGCAGTATTTT.

Only one count was recorded for this clone. The J gene is TRBJ2-7, the V gene TRBV19; 7 bases match TRBD2. Trimming cost V 8 bases and J 3 bases; bases outside gene matches: 4. The CDR3 contains 12 residues. Germline V gene lookup returns CDR1 LNHDA and CDR2 SQIVND (reference sequence). The CDR3 DNA sequence: TGTGCCAGTTCTGCGGGAGTCTACGAGCAGTACTTC. Its protein product is CASSAGVYEQYF.

The count of this clone is one. This rearrangement joins TRBV5-1 to TRBJ1-2; 12 nucleotides match TRBD1. Germline CDR1 SGHRS, CDR2 YFSETQ. This CDR3 is 15 amino acids long. V lost 3 bases, J lost 8 bases, and 8 bases stayed unmatched. The CDR3 loop reads CASSSPGQGARGYTF. In DNA, the CDR3 is TGCGCCAGCAGCTCTCCGGGACAGGGGGCGCGAGGCTACACCTTC. Using reference TRBV5-1 and TRBJ1-2 for the parts outside the CDR3, the full variable domain is KAGVTQTPRYLIKTRGQQVTLSCSPISGHRSVSWYQQTPGQGLQFLFEYFSETQRNKGNFPGRFSGRQFSNSRSEMNVSTLELGDSALYLCASSSPGQGARGYTFGSGTRLTVV.

As to this clone: The same CDR3 can be traced to other DNA sequences in this sample. This rearrangement joins TRBV18 to TRBJ2-4, with D uncertain. Trimming stripped 0 bases from V and 0 bases from J, with 6 bases between. The CDR3 consists of 15 residues. Germline lookup yields CDR1 KGHSH and CDR2 LQKENI. CDR3 DNA sequence: TGTGCCAGCTCACCACCATCGGTAGCCAAAAACATTCAGTACTTC. It translates to CASSPPSVAKNIQYF.

J is TRBJ1-5 and V is TRBV19; 10 bases map to TRBD1. Germline V lookup: CDR1 LNHDA, CDR2 SQIVND (reference sequence). Germline trimming cut 5 bases from V and 0 bases from J; bases unmatched to any gene: 7. The CDR3 is 17 amino acids. CDR3 residues: CASSGTGAGYSNQPQHF. In nucleotides, the CDR3 is TGTGCCAGTAGTGGGACAGGGGCCGGCTATAGCAATCAGCCCCAGCATTTT.